This T cell receptor beta chain was captured by sequencing in a study of blood T cell repertoires in COVID-19. Looking at the study overall: Specimens from acute and convalescent COVID-19 originated in the United States, Italy and Spain. Nucleic acid was either cDNA or gDNA, and it came from T cells, B-cell-depleted T cells, or PBMCs.

The germline V gene encodes CDR1 MNHEY and CDR2 SMNVEV (reference sequence). The CDR3 is made up of 15 amino acids. V lost 6 bases and J lost 6; bases outside the gene matches: 8. As originally analysed: Estimation of nucleated cell counts was performed using reference gene primer amplification. Assay used: immunoSEQ multiplex PCR; TCRdb lists only in-frame clones, some missing. That table gives V, J and clone size, and the DNA gave D and trimming. The sample has about 81,000 clones, around 80% seen once; the top ten hold under 11%. V is TRBV27 and J is TRBJ2-7; 13 bases align to TRBD2. The receptor's source is a man aged 55 to 70 with acute or convalescent COVID-19. Source material: peripheral blood. DNA of the CDR3: TGTGCCAGCAGACCTGGACTAGCGGGAGCCGGCGAGCAGTACTTC. Protein: CASRPGLAGAGEQYF.